Listed here are 24 T cell receptor beta chains from one sample, sequenced in a study of blood T cell repertoires in COVID-19. Assay used: immunoSEQ multiplex PCR; TCRdb lists only in-frame clones, some missing. Altogether 240,000 or so clones are present, roughly 80% being singletons, with the ten largest covering around 3.5%. The sequenced material came from peripheral blood. Receptors originate from a woman under 30 with acute or convalescent COVID-19.

This clone was recorded a few times. The chain uses TRBV27 and TRBJ2-1, with TRBD2 matching over 7 bases. J lost 4 bases, V lost 5 bases, and 8 bases had no gene match. The CDR3 length is 15 residues. From germline, CDR1 is MNHEY and CDR2 SMNVEV (reference sequence). CDR3 sequence reads: CASSLGGVGYNEQFF. The CDR3 DNA follows: TGTGCCAGCAGTCTGGGGGGGGTGGGGTACAATGAGCAGTTCTTC.

V usage is TRBV7-2 and J usage is TRBJ2-1, with TRBD2 matching 8 bases. V trimming: 3 bases; J trimming: 5 bases; junction bases outside the gene matches: 3. Germline CDR1 reads SGHTA; CDR2 reads FQGNSA. The CDR3 consists of 14 residues. CDR3 nucleotide sequence: TGTGCCAGCAGCTTTGGACTAGCTAACAATGAGCAGTTCTTC. Its translation: CASSFGLANNEQFF.

The chain has TRBV2 and TRBJ1-5; TRBD1 matches 8 bases. This CDR3 contains 15 residues. CDR1 is SNHLY and CDR2 is FYNNEI in the germline V gene. Unmatched junction bases numbered 5, after V lost 6 bases and J lost 1 base. The CDR3 region is CASRDRGWSNQPQHF. Here the CDR3 DNA reads TGTGCCAGCAGAGACAGGGGCTGGAGCAATCAGCCCCAGCATTTT.

V gene TRBV28 combines with J gene TRBJ1-6, with 7 bases matching TRBD1. V shed 1 base, J shed 6 bases, and the junction held 9 bases outside the gene matches. The CDR3 sequence is 17 residues long. Germline loops: CDR1 MDHEN, CDR2 SYDVKM. The CDR3 protein is CASSLLSPGGGNSPLHF. The CDR3 region has the DNA TGTGCCAGCAGTTTATTATCCCCAGGGGGTGGTAATTCACCCCTCCACTTT.

This chain connects TRBV11-3 to TRBJ2-2; tentative D call: TRBD2 (6 bases). Trimming removed 4 bases at V and 4 bases at J, with 7 bases between. The CDR3 is 13 residues long. The V gene's germline CDR1 is SGHNT and CDR2 YENEEA. Here the CDR3 DNA reads TGTGCCAGCAGCTGGAGGGTCACCGGGGAGCTGTTTTTT. Translated: CASSWRVTGELFF.

This chain connects TRBV13 to TRBJ2-1; possible D gene TRBD2, 5 bases. This CDR3 contains 17 residues. CDR1 is PRHDT and CDR2 is FYEKMQ in the germline V gene (reference sequence). Trimming removed 5 bases from V and 2 bases from J, with 19 bases in between. In DNA form, the CDR3 reads TGTGCCAGCAGCCCCCCATTAGCGCCCTATCCCTACAATGAGCAGTTCTTC. Translation gives CASSPPLAPYPYNEQFF.

V and J are TRBV7-6 and TRBJ2-5; 11 bases agree with TRBD1. Germline V gene lookup returns CDR1 SGHVS and CDR2 FNYEAQ. Unmatched junction bases numbered 16, after V lost 5 bases and J lost 5 bases. There are 18 residues in the CDR3. The CDR3 reads CASSVTGWRTGGRETQYF. The CDR3 DNA is TGTGCCAGCAGCGTTACGGGTTGGAGGACAGGGGGCCGGGAGACCCAGTACTTC.

The chain recombines TRBV30 with TRBJ1-1; D is possibly TRBD1 (5 bases). V dropped 4 bases and J dropped 3 bases, with 12 bases sitting between them. The CDR3 has 13 residues. Germline V gives CDR1 GTSNPN, CDR2 SVGIG (reference sequence). The CDR3 spells CAWTRQPDTEAFF. The CDR3 region has the DNA TGTGCCTGGACTAGACAGCCCGACACTGAAGCTTTCTTT.

The chain combines TRBV5-1 with TRBJ1-2; no clear D. The CDR3 contains 12 residues. Germline loops: CDR1 SGHRS, CDR2 YFSETQ. V was clipped by 4 bases and J by 4 bases, with 8 bases between them. CDR3 DNA: TGCGCCAGCAGCATTGGCAGCTATGGCTACACCTTC. Protein sequence: CASSIGSYGYTF.

The sample holds a few counts of this clone. This sequence joins TRBV6-5 and TRBJ1-1; D unclear. Germline CDR1 MNHEY, CDR2 SVGAGI. This CDR3 is 13 amino acids long. V lost 4 bases and J lost 3, with 9 bases in between. The CDR3 nucleotides read TGTGCCAGCAGTTCCAGGTCCTACACTGAAGCTTTCTTT. Its protein product is CASSSRSYTEAFF.

The gene calls are TRBV5-1 and TRBJ1-1, with TRBD1 matching over 9 bases. The CDR3 has 15 amino acids. The germline V gene has CDR1 SGHRS and CDR2 YFSETQ. J gave up 1 base and V 4 bases, and 5 bases lay outside the gene matches. Written as DNA, the CDR3 is TGCGCCAGCAGCCACGGACAGGGGTGGAACACTGAAGCTTTCTTT. This codes for CASSHGQGWNTEAFF.

This clone came up a few times. The chain employs TRBV29-1 and TRBJ2-2, with TRBD2 as a possible D gene (6 bases). The CDR3 consists of 14 residues. Germline V gives CDR1 SQVTM, CDR2 ANQGSEA. The V and J ends lost 8 bases and 4 bases respectively, with 17 bases between them. The CDR3 DNA reads as TGCAGCACCTCCTCGGGAGTGGGCACCGGGGAGCTGTTTTTT. Translating it yields CSTSSGVGTGELFF.

The genes are TRBV2 and TRBJ2-2; TRBD1 agrees at 8 bases. Germline V CDR1 and CDR2: SNHLY, FYNNEI. This CDR3 is built from 19 residues. Trimming cost V 11 bases and J 2 bases; bases outside gene matches: 22. In nucleotides, the CDR3 is TGTGCCGGCCAATACAAGGACAGGGTAGTAGGTAAAAACACCGGGGAGCTGTTTTTT. This sequence encodes CAGQYKDRVVGKNTGELFF.

V usage is TRBV5-4 and J usage is TRBJ1-1, with unresolved D. The V and J ends lost 6 bases and 2 bases respectively, with 14 bases between them. Per germline, CDR1 SGHNT and CDR2 YYREEE (reference sequence). The CDR3 has 14 residues. CDR3 residues: CASTPGEANTEAFF. In DNA, the CDR3 is TGTGCCAGCACCCCTGGTGAGGCCAACACTGAAGCTTTCTTT. The full variable domain, its missing parts supplied by reference TRBV5-4 and TRBJ1-1, is ETGVTQSPTHLIKTRGQQVTLRCSSQSGHNTVSWYQQALGQGPQFIFQYYREEENGRGNFPPRFSGLQFPNYSSELNVNALELDDSALYLCASTPGEANTEAFFGQGTRLTVV.

The chain links TRBV9 to TRBJ2-5; D perhaps matches TRBD2 (7 bases). The CDR3 has 13 residues. The germline V gene has CDR1 SGDLS and CDR2 YYNGEE. Trimming left V 6 bases short and J 5 bases short, with 14 bases between. The CDR3 loop is CASNRGAGETQYF. The CDR3 region has the DNA TGTGCCAGCAACCGGGGGGCCGGTGAGACCCAGTACTTC.

This sequence joins TRBV7-3 and TRBJ2-1; 9 nucleotides align to TRBD2. CDR1 and CDR2 from the germline V gene are SGHTA and FQGTGA. The CDR3 has 15 amino acids. J lost 6 bases, V lost 2 bases, and 5 bases had no gene match. The CDR3 nucleotides are TGTGCCAGCAGCTTAGGGGCTAGCGGGACCAATGAGCAGTTCTTC. Encoded protein: CASSLGASGTNEQFF. Full variable domain (missing parts from reference TRBV7-3 and TRBJ2-1): GAGVSQTPSNKVTEKGKYVELRCDPISGHTALYWYRQSLGQGPEFLIYFQGTGAADDSGLPNDRFFAVRPEGSVSTLKIQRTERGDSAVYLCASSLGASGTNEQFFGPGTRLTVL.

This chain connects TRBV27 to TRBJ2-1, with a tentative D call TRBD2 (5 bases). This CDR3 has 14 residues. Germline lookup yields CDR1 MNHEY and CDR2 SMNVEV (reference sequence). V was pared by 4 bases and J by 6 bases, with 13 bases between. DNA of the CDR3: TGTGCCAGCAGTTACTGGGCGGGCCCCAATGAGCAGTTCTTC. Encoded protein: CASSYWAGPNEQFF.

This rearrangement joins TRBV6-6 to TRBJ2-2; 7 bases match TRBD2. Germline V gene sequence: CDR1 MNHNY, CDR2 SVGAGI (reference sequence). The CDR3 is 15 amino acids. V shed 2 bases, J shed 3 bases, and the junction held 3 bases outside the gene matches. The CDR3 nucleotides are TGTGCCAGCAGTTACGGCGGGAGCTACACCGGGGAGCTGTTTTTT. This translates into CASSYGGSYTGELFF.

The chain combines TRBV20-1 with TRBJ1-5; a possible D gene is TRBD1 (5 bases). This CDR3 region has 14 residues. V shed 3 bases and J shed 4 bases, with 13 bases lying between them. The germline V gene encodes CDR1 DFQATT and CDR2 SNEGSKA (reference sequence). The CDR3 loop is CSASSRVRNQPQHF. The CDR3 bases are TGCAGTGCTAGTAGCAGGGTCCGAAATCAGCCCCAGCATTTT.

The V and J genes are TRBV5-6 and TRBJ1-5, with 12 bases identical to TRBD1. There are 17 residues in the CDR3. The ends lost 0 bases at V and 4 bases at J; junction bases unmatched: 5. Germline CDR1 SGHDT, CDR2 YYEEEE. The chain's CDR3 is CASSLAGTGGLNQPQHF. The CDR3 DNA sequence: TGTGCCAGCAGCTTGGCCGGGACAGGGGGCCTTAATCAGCCCCAGCATTTT. Full variable domain (missing parts from reference TRBV5-6 and TRBJ1-5): DAGVTQSPTHLIKTRGQQVTLRCSPKSGHDTVSWYQQALGQGPQFIFQYYEEEERQRGNFPDRFSGHQFPNYSSELNVNALLLGDSALYLCASSLAGTGGLNQPQHFGDGTRLSIL.

The rearrangement links TRBV28 to TRBJ2-7; D may be TRBD2 (5 bases). Germline-derived CDR1 and CDR2 are MDHEN and SYDVKM. The CDR3 runs 14 residues. Trimming took off 3 bases at V and 4 bases at J, with 13 bases between the two ends. CDR3 nucleotide sequence: TGTGCCAGCAGTTTGCCGGAGGTTCGTTACGAGCAGTACTTC. It codes for CASSLPEVRYEQYF.

The J gene is TRBJ2-7, the V gene TRBV19, with TRBD1 matching 9 bases. CDR1 and CDR2 from the germline V gene are LNHDA and SQIVND (reference sequence). Trimming at V came to 4 bases and at J to 5 bases, leaving 9 bases not matched to a gene. This CDR3 is 15 amino acids long. The CDR3: CASSRGDRVSDEQYF. The CDR3 region has the DNA TGTGCCAGTAGTAGAGGGGACAGGGTTAGCGACGAGCAGTACTTC. The full variable domain, its missing parts supplied by reference TRBV19 and TRBJ2-7, is DGGITQSPKYLFRKEGQNVTLSCEQNLNHDAMYWYRQDPGQGLRLIYYSQIVNDFQKGDIAEGYSVSREKKESFPLTVTSAQKNPTAFYLCASSRGDRVSDEQYFGPGTRLTVT.

The chain joins TRBV18 to TRBJ2-3; no firm D call. Between the trimmed V and J ends, which lost 0 bases and 0 bases, there was a span of 10 bases. This CDR3 is built from 16 residues. Per the germline V gene, CDR1 is KGHSH and CDR2 is LQKENI. The CDR3 reads CASSPPRSTSTDTQYF. The CDR3 region has the DNA TGTGCCAGCTCACCACCGAGGAGTACTAGCACAGATACGCAGTATTTT.

The chain uses TRBV18 and TRBJ2-7; D may be TRBD2 (7 bases). The CDR3 totals 14 residues. The ends were cut back, 3 bases at V and 5 bases at J, with 14 bases in the middle. CDR1 and CDR2 (germline): KGHSH, LQKENI. The CDR3 DNA follows: TGTGCCAGCTCACCGACCGGGGGGCGAAACGAGCAGTACTTC. It specifies CASSPTGGRNEQYF.